Listed below are T cell receptor beta chains from one sample, sequenced in a study of T cells after yellow fever vaccination. A single record per CDR3 protein comes from TCRdb applying MiXCR to the 5' RACE reads. The table shows hundreds of thousands of distinct CDR3 sequences, with roughly a sixth occurring only once. The starting material was PBMCs, obtained before the yellow fever booster vaccination. The source is a man aged 18 to 29 who received the YFV17D yellow fever vaccine. CDR3s include the opening cysteine and the closing phenylalanine or tryptophan. A D gene is named only where the DNA matches it firmly. Expanded clones get a size class; other rows say once, few or many, or leave the size out.

cdr3_aa	cdr3_nt	j_call	d_call	v_call	clone_size
CASSPGTVNTEAFF	TGTGCCAGCAGTCCCGGGACGGTGAACACTGAAGCTTTCTTT	TRBJ1-1	-	TRBV27	many
CASSQATALIGGSPLHF	TGTGCCAGCAGCCAAGCCACAGCTTTAATCGGCGGTTCACCCCTCCACTTT	TRBJ1-6	-	TRBV4-2	-
CASRPTLQGAAFF	TGTGCCAGCAGACCTACACTACAGGGGGCTGCTTTCTTT	TRBJ1-1	TRBD1	TRBV6-5	few
CASSTSSYEQYF	TGCGCCAGCAGCACGTCCTCCTACGAGCAGTACTTC	TRBJ2-7	-	TRBV5-1	-
CASSQERVGPHTDTQYF	TGCGCCAGCAGCCAAGAGAGGGTAGGGCCACACACAGATACGCAGTATTTT	TRBJ2-3	-	TRBV4-1	few
CASNGDRGNYGYTF	TGTGCCAGCAACGGCGATCGAGGGAACTATGGCTACACCTTC	TRBJ1-2	-	TRBV12-3/TRBV12-4	few
CASSLGAGGPGELFF	TGTGCCAGCAGCTTAGGGGCGGGGGGCCCCGGGGAGCTGTTTTTT	TRBJ2-2	TRBD2	TRBV7-3	many
CASSDPGLQETQYF	TGCGCCAGCAGCGATCCGGGACTTCAAGAGACCCAGTACTTC	TRBJ2-5	-	TRBV5-1	-
CATSDSKRGVNEQFF	TGTGCCACCAGTGACTCCAAACGGGGGGTCAATGAGCAGTTCTTC	TRBJ2-1	TRBD2	TRBV24-1	-
CSVGHQYSETQYF	TGCAGCGTTGGACACCAGTATAGCGAGACCCAGTACTTC	TRBJ2-5	-	TRBV29-1	many
CASSLSSGANTEAFF	TGTGCCAGCAGCTTAAGTTCGGGGGCGAACACTGAAGCTTTCTTT	TRBJ1-1	-	TRBV7-9	-
CASSYSVGQGRGYGYTF	TGTGCCAGCAGTTACTCAGTCGGACAGGGGCGAGGCTATGGCTACACCTTC	TRBJ1-2	TRBD1	TRBV6-5	-
CASSPSRPGQGNYGYTF	TGTGCCAGCTCACCGAGCAGGCCGGGACAGGGAAACTATGGCTACACCTTC	TRBJ1-2	TRBD1	TRBV18	few
CASTISGGWATGELFF	TGTGCCAGCACCATAAGCGGGGGCTGGGCCACCGGGGAGCTGTTTTTT	TRBJ2-2	TRBD2	TRBV27	many
CASSAGSGGRVAQYF	TGTGCCAGCAGCGCAGGTAGCGGGGGGCGGGTAGCGCAGTATTTT	TRBJ2-3	TRBD2	TRBV9	-
CASSQDLNTGELFF	TGTGCCAGCAGCCAAGACTTGAACACCGGGGAGCTGTTTTTT	TRBJ2-2	-	TRBV3-1	-
CSAYAQSGAERAPLHF	TGCAGTGCATACGCCCAGAGTGGGGCCGAGAGGGCACCCCTCCACTTT	TRBJ1-6	-	TRBV20-1	few
CSAGGRDLETQYF	TGCAGTGCTGGGGGAAGGGATTTAGAGACCCAGTACTTC	TRBJ2-5	-	TRBV20-1	few
CASSQAAMNTEAFF	TGTGCCAGCAGCCAAGCCGCGATGAACACTGAAGCTTTCTTT	TRBJ1-1	-	TRBV4-2	few
CASSQTGGAYNEQFF	TGCGCCAGCAGCCAAACCGGGGGGGCCTACAATGAGCAGTTCTTC	TRBJ2-1	TRBD2	TRBV4-3	-
CASSLRTGRIGAFF	TGTGCCAGCAGCCTAAGGACAGGTCGAATCGGGGCTTTCTTT	TRBJ1-1	TRBD1	TRBV12-3/TRBV12-4	once
CSVARPSYRDNEQFF	TGCAGCGTTGCACGGCCTTCTTACCGAGACAATGAGCAGTTCTTC	TRBJ2-1	-	TRBV29-1	-
CASSVTGVGTEAFF	TGTGCCAGCAGTGTCACAGGGGTGGGGACTGAAGCTTTCTTT	TRBJ1-1	TRBD1	TRBV12-3/TRBV12-4	-
CAISEGQNQPQHF	TGTGCCATCAGTGAAGGGCAGAATCAGCCCCAGCATTTT	TRBJ1-5	-	TRBV10-3	-
CASSWATGANVLTF	TGCGCCAGCAGCTGGGCAACTGGGGCCAACGTCCTGACTTTC	TRBJ2-6	-	TRBV5-1	few
CASSQSWRSTEAFF	TGTGCCAGCAGCCAATCTTGGAGGAGCACTGAAGCTTTCTTT	TRBJ1-1	-	TRBV11-2	few
CASSTQGRGNAEAFF	TGTGCCAGCAGTACACAGGGCCGGGGGAACGCTGAAGCTTTCTTT	TRBJ1-1	-	TRBV6-5	few
CASSQDYRTSGGEETQYF	TGCGCCAGCAGCCAAGATTATAGAACTAGCGGGGGGGAAGAGACCCAGTACTTC	TRBJ2-5	TRBD2	TRBV4-3	few
CATSRGGSVTDTQYF	TGTGCCACCAGCCGAGGGGGTTCGGTCACAGATACGCAGTATTTT	TRBJ2-3	-	TRBV15	few
CASSQEGQPSLDTQYF	TGCGCCAGCAGCCAAGAAGGGCAGCCGAGCTTAGATACGCAGTATTTT	TRBJ2-3	-	TRBV4-1	few
CACIRSGRADQETQYF	TGTGCCTGCATCCGGAGCGGGAGGGCAGATCAAGAGACCCAGTACTTC	TRBJ2-5	TRBD2	TRBV7-9	-
CASSLTAERNTEAFF	TGTGCCAGCAGCTTAACGGCAGAGAGAAACACTGAAGCTTTCTTT	TRBJ1-1	-	TRBV7-9	few
CASSLLAGYNTGELFF	TGTGCCAGCAGCTTACTGGCAGGGTATAACACCGGGGAGCTGTTTTTT	TRBJ2-2	-	TRBV11-2	-
CASSQDGLVQAEAFF	TGTGCCAGCAGCCAAGATGGTTTAGTACAGGCTGAAGCTTTCTTT	TRBJ1-1	-	TRBV4-2	-
CASSQAGTLDTQYF	TGCGCCAGCAGCCAAGCCGGGACTCTGGATACGCAGTATTTT	TRBJ2-3	-	TRBV4-1	-
CASSLPPVAEQYF	TGTGCCAGCAGTTTACCCCCGGTTGCCGAGCAGTACTTC	TRBJ2-7	-	TRBV6-2/TRBV6-3	-
CASQLWNTEAFF	TGTGCCAGCCAGCTGTGGAACACTGAAGCTTTCTTT	TRBJ1-1	-	TRBV5-4	few
CASSHGNGYTF	TGTGCCAGCAGCCACGGGAATGGCTACACCTTC	TRBJ1-2	-	TRBV6-2/TRBV6-3	-
CASSEVGPQHF	TGTGCCAGCAGTGAGGTGGGGCCCCAGCATTTT	TRBJ1-5	-	TRBV6-1	-
CASSQGVGQGQYTEAFF	TGCGCCAGCAGCCAAGGTGTGGGACAGGGGCAGTACACTGAAGCTTTCTTT	TRBJ1-1	TRBD1	TRBV4-3	-
CASSYGLAGVTDTQYF	TGTGCCAGCAGTTACGGATTAGCGGGGGTGACAGATACGCAGTATTTT	TRBJ2-3	TRBD2	TRBV6-5	-
CASSLLAGEAGELFF	TGCGCCAGCAGCTTACTAGCGGGGGAGGCCGGGGAGCTGTTTTTT	TRBJ2-2	TRBD2	TRBV5-1	-
CAISAAASTDTQYF	TGTGCCATCAGTGCTGCAGCTAGCACAGATACGCAGTATTTT	TRBJ2-3	-	TRBV10-3	-
CASSWGRAAYEQYF	TGCGCCAGCAGCTGGGGAAGGGCCGCATACGAGCAGTACTTC	TRBJ2-7	-	TRBV4-3	few